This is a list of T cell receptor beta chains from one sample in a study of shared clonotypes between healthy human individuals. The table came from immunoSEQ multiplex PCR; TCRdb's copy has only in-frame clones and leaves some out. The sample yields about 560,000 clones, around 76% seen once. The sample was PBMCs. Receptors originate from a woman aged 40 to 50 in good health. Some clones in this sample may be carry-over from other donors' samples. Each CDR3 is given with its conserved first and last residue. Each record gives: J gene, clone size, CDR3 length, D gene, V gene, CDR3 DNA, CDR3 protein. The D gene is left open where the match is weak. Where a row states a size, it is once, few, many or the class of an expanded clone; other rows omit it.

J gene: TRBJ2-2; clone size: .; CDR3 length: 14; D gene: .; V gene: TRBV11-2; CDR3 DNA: TGTGCCAGCAGCTTAACGGCAGGGGAGGGGGAGCTGTTTTTT; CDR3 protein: CASSLTAGEGELFF
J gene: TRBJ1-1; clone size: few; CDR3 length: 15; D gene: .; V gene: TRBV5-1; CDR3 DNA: TGCGCCAGCAGCTTGGTGGCAGGGCAGAACACTGAAGCTTTCTTT; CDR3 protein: CASSLVAGQNTEAFF
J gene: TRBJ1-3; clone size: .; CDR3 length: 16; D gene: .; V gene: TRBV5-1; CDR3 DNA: TGCGCCAGCAGCTTGGCCGGGGTGATGCGCGGAAACACCATATATTTT; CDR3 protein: CASSLAGVMRGNTIYF
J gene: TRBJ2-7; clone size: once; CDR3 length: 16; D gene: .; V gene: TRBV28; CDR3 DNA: TGTGCCAGCAGTTCCTCTAGCAAGCCAGGAGAATACGAGCAGTACTTC; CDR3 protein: CASSSSSKPGEYEQYF
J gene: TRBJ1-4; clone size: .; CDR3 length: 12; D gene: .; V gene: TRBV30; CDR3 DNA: TGTGCCTGGGGGACTGGGGGTGAAAAACTGTTTTTT; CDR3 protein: CAWGTGGEKLFF
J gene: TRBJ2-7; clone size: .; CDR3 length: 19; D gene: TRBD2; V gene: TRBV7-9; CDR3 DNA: TGTGCCAGCAGCTTAGATTACAGGCAGCTAGCGGGAGGGGGGAAGGAGCAGTACTTC; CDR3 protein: CASSLDYRQLAGGGKEQYF
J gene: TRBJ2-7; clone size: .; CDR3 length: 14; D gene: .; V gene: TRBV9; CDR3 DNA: TGTGCCAGCAGCGTAGGGGGGACTGGCTACGAGCAGTACTTC; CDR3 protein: CASSVGGTGYEQYF
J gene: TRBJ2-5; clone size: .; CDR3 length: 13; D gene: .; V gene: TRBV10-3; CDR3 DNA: TGTGCCATCAGTTTAGGACGTGGAGAGACCCAGTACTTC; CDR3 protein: CAISLGRGETQYF
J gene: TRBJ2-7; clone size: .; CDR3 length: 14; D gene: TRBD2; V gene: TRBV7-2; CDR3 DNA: TGTGCCAGCAGCTTAGCAGCGGGAGTTTACGAGCAGTACTTC; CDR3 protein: CASSLAAGVYEQYF
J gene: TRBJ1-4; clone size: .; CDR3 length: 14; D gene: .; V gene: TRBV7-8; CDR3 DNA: TGTGCCAGCAGCTTAGGAAGCACTAATGAAAAACTGTTTTTT; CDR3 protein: CASSLGSTNEKLFF
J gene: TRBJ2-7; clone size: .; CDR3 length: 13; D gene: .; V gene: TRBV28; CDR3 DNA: TGTGCCAGCAGCCTGGGACAACCCCCAGCGCAGTACTTC; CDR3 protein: CASSLGQPPAQYF
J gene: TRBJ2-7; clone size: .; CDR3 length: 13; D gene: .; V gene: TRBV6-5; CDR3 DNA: TGTGCCAGCAGTGCGACCTTTAGCCGCGAGCAGTACTTC; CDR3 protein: CASSATFSREQYF
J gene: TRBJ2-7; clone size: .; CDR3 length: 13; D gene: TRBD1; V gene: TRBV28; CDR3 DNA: TGTGCCAGCAGTTGGGACAGCCAATACGAGCAGTACTTC; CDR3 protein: CASSWDSQYEQYF
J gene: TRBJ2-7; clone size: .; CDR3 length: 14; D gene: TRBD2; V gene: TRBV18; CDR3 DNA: TGTGCCAGCTCACCTAGGGAGGGGTCCTACGAGCAGTACTTC; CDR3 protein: CASSPREGSYEQYF
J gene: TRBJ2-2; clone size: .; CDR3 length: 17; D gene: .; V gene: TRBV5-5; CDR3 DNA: TGTGCCAGCAGCTTGGCCCCGGGCGATCGTGGCACCGGGGAGCTGTTTTTT; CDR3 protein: CASSLAPGDRGTGELFF
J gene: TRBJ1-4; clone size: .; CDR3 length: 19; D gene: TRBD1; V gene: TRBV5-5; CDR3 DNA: TGTGCCAGCAGCTTGGGGGTCTTGACAGGGGCCCCTTCCGAGGAAAAACTGTTTTTT; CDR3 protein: CASSLGVLTGAPSEEKLFF
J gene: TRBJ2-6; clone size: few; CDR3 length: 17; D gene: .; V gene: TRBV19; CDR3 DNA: TGTGCCAGTAGTGCTCCGGGAAGGATCGCTGGGGCCAACGTCCTGACTTTC; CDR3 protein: CASSAPGRIAGANVLTF
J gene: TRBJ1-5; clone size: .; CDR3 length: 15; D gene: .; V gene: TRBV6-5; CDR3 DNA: TGTGCCAGCACCGAGGCGGATAATAGCAATCAGCCCCAGCATTTT; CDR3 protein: CASTEADNSNQPQHF
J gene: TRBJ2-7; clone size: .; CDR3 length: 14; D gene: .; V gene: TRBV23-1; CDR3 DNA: TGCGCCAGCAGTCCCCCTAGTACGGGGATGGAGCAGTACTTC; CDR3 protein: CASSPPSTGMEQYF
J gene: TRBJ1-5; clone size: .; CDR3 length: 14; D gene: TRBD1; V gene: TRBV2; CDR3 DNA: TGTGCCAGCAGCGGGACAGGGGGGTTCCAGCCCCAGCATTTT; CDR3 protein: CASSGTGGFQPQHF
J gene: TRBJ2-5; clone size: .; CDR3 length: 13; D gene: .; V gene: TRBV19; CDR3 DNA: TGTGCCAGTAGTTACAGGGAAAGGGGCACCCAGTACTTC; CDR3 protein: CASSYRERGTQYF
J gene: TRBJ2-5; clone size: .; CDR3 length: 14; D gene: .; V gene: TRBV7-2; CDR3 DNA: TGTGCCAGCAGCTTAGTTTCTTCCGACGGGACCCAGTACTTC; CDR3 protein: CASSLVSSDGTQYF
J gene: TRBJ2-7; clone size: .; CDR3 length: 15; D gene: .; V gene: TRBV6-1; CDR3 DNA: TGTGCCAGCAGTGAAGCGGACTATTCTCCCTACGAGCAGTACTTC; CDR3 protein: CASSEADYSPYEQYF
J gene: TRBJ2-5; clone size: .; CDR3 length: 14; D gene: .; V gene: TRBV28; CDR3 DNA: TGTGCCAGCAGTTCCCCGACAGGCCAAGAGACCCAGTACTTC; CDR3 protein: CASSSPTGQETQYF
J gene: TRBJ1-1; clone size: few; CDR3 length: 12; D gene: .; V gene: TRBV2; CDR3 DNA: TGTGCCAGCAGTGATTTGGAGACTGAAGCTTTCTTT; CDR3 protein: CASSDLETEAFF
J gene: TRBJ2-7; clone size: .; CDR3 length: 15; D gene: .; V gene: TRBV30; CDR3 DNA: TGTGCCTGGATGTGGGATGGCGGGGGCGCGTACGAGCAGTACTTC; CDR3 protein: CAWMWDGGGAYEQYF
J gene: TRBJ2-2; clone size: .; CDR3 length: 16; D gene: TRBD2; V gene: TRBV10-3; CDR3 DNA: TGTGCCATCAGCGCCCTAGCGGGAAAGAACACCGGGGAGCTGTTTTTT; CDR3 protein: CAISALAGKNTGELFF
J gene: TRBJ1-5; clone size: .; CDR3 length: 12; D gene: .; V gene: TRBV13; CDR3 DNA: TGTGCCAGCAGCCCGTGGGGGCAGCCCCAGCATTTT; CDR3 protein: CASSPWGQPQHF
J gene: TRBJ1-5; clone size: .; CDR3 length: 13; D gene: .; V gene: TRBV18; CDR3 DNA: TGTGCCAGCTCACCGGACGGCTATTTACCCCAGCATTTT; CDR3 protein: CASSPDGYLPQHF
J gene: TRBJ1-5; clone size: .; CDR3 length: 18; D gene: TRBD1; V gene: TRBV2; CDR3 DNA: TGTGCCAGCTCAGGGACAGGGTCTTCCCTCCTCTACAATCAGCCCCAGCATTTT; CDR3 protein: CASSGTGSSLLYNQPQHF
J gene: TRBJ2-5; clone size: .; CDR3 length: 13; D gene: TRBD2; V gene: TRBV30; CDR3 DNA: TGTGCCTGGAGTAGCCTAGCGGGTGAGACCCAGTACTTC; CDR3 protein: CAWSSLAGETQYF
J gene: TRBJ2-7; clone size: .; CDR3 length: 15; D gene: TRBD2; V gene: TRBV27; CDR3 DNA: TGTGCCAGCAGAAGGACTAGCGGGTCCCTATACGAGCAGTACTTC; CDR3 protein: CASRRTSGSLYEQYF
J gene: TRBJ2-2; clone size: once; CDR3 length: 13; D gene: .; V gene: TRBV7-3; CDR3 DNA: TGTGCCAGCAGCTTAAGGGGCACCGGGGAGCTGTTTTTT; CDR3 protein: CASSLRGTGELFF
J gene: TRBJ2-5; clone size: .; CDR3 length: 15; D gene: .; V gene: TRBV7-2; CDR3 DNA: TGTGCCAGCAGCTTTCAGGGGTCCGCTCAAGAGACCCAGTACTTC; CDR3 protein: CASSFQGSAQETQYF
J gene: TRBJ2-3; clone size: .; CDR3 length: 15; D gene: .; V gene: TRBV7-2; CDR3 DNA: TGTGCCAGCAGCCAGGAAGGAGTAAGGACAGATACGCAGTATTTT; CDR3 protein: CASSQEGVRTDTQYF
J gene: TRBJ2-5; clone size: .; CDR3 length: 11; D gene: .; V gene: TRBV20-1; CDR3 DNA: TGCAGTACTGGGCCGCAAGAGACCCAGTACTTC; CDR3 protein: CSTGPQETQYF
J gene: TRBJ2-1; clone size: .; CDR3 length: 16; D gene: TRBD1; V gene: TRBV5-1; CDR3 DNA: TGCGCCAGCAGAGAAGGGGGCTCAGTGTCCTACAATGAGCAGTTCTTC; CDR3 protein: CASREGGSVSYNEQFF
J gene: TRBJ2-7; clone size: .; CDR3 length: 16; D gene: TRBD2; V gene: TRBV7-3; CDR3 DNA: TGTGCCAGCAGCTTAACTGGGACTAGCGGGACAGCCAAGCAGTACTTC; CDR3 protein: CASSLTGTSGTAKQYF
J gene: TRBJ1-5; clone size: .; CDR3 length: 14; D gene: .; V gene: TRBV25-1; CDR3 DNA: TGTGCCAGCGCGGGCCAGTTTAGCAATCAGCCCCAGCATTTT; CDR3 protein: CASAGQFSNQPQHF
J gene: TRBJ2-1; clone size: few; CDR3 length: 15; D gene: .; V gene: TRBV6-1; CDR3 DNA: TGTGCCAGCCTCGGGGGCGGAGACTCCTACAATGAGCAGTTCTTC; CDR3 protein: CASLGGGDSYNEQFF
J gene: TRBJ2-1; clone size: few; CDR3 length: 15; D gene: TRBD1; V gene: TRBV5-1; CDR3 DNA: TGCGCCAGCAGCCCTTCGGGACAGGGCTATAATGAGCAGTTCTTC; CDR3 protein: CASSPSGQGYNEQFF
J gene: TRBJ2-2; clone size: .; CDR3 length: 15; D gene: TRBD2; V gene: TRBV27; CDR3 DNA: TGTGCCAGCAGTTTTAGACTAGCGGCCACCGGGGAGCTGTTTTTT; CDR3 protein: CASSFRLAATGELFF
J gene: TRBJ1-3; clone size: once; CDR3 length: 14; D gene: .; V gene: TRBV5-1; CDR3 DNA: TGCGCCAGCAGCTTGGCCGGTAGGGGAAACACCATATATTTT; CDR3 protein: CASSLAGRGNTIYF
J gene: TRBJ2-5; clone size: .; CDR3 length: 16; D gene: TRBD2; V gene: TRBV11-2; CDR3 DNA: TGTGCCAGCAGCCGCGTTACCGGGACTAGCATGGAGACCCAGTACTTC; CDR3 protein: CASSRVTGTSMETQYF
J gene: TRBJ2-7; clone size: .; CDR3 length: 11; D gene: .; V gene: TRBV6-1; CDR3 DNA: TGTGCCAGCAGAATTGCCTACGAGCAGTACTTC; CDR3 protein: CASRIAYEQYF
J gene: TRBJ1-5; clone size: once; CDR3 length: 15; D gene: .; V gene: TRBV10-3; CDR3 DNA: TGTGCCATCAGTGCTGGGAATGCGGGCAATCAGCCCCAGCATTTT; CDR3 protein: CAISAGNAGNQPQHF
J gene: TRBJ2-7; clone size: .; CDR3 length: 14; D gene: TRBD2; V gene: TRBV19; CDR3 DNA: TGTGCCAGTACCTATAGCGGGGACTCCTACGAGCAGTACTTC; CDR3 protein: CASTYSGDSYEQYF
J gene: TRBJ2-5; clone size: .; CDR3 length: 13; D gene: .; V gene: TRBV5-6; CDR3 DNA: TGTGCCAGCAGCTTGGTTCCCCAAGAGACCCAGTACTTC; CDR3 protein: CASSLVPQETQYF
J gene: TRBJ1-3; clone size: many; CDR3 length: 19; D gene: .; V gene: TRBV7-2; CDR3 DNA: TGTGCCAGCAGCCCCGCTTCTGGGGGACGACAGAGCTCTGGAAACACCATATATTTT; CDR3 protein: CASSPASGGRQSSGNTIYF
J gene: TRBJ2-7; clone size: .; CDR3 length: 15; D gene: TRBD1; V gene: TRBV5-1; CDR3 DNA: TGCGCCAGCAGCTCCACCGGGACAGGGGTCTACGAGCAGTACTTC; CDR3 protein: CASSSTGTGVYEQYF
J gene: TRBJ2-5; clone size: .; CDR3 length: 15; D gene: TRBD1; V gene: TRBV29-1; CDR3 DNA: TGCAGCGTGCCCCAAGGAGGGACAGGGGGTGAGACCCAGTACTTC; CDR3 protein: CSVPQGGTGGETQYF
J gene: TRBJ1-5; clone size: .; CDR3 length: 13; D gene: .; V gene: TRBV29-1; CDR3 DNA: TGCAGCGTCCAAGGACAGCCAAATCAGCCCCAGCATTTT; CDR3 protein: CSVQGQPNQPQHF
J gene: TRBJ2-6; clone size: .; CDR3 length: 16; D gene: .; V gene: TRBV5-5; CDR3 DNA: TGTGCCAGCAGCTTGGAGGGGTCCTCTGGGGCCAACGTCCTGACTTTC; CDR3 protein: CASSLEGSSGANVLTF